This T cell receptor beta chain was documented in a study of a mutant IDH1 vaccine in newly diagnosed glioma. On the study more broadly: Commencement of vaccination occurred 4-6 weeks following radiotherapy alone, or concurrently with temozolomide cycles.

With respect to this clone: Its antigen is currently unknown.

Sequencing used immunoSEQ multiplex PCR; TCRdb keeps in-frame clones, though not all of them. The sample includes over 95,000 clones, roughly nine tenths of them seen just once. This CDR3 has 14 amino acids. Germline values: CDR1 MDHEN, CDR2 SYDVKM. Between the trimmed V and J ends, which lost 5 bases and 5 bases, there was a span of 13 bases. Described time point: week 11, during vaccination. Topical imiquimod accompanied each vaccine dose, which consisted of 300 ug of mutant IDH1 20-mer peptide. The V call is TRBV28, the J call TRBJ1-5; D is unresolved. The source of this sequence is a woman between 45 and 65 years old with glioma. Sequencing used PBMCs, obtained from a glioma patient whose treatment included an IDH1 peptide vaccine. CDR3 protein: CASSGVTVDQPQHF. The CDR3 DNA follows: TGTGCCAGCAGTGGTGTGACGGTAGATCAGCCCCAGCATTTT.